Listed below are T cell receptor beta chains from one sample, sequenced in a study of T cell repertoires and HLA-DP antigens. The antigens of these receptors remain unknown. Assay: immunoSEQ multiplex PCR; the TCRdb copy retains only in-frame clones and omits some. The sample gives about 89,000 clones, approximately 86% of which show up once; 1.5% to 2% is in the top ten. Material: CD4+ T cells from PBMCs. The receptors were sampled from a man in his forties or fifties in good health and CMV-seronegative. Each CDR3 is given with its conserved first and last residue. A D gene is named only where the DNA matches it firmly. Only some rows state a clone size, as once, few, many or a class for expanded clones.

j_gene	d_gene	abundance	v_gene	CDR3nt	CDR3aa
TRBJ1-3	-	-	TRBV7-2	TGTGCCAGCAGCAAAGGAAACAGCCGCCCTAGCTCTGGAAACACCATATATTTT	CASSKGNSRPSSGNTIYF
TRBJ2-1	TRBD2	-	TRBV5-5	TGTGCCAGCAGCTTGGAGGCGGGGGACTACAATGAGCAGTTCTTC	CASSLEAGDYNEQFF
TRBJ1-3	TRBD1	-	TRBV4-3	TGCGCCAGCAGTCAGCAGACAGGGGGCAGTGGAAACACCATATATTTT	CASSQQTGGSGNTIYF
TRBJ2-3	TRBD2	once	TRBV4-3	TGCGCCAGCAGCCAAGAAAGAGCGGGGGTCATGACGCAGTATTTT	CASSQERAGVMTQYF
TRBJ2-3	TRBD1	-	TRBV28	TGTGCCACCTACAGGGGATTGTTCTCAGATACGCAGTATTTT	CATYRGLFSDTQYF
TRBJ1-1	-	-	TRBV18	TGTGCCAGCTCACCGTCGAACACTGAAGCTTTCTTT	CASSPSNTEAFF
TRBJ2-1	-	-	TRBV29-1	TGCAGCACCTCAACCGTCCCAACCGCTAACAATGAGCAGTTCTTC	CSTSTVPTANNEQFF
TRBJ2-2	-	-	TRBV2	TGTGCCAGCATGCCAGAGAACACCGGGGAGCTGTTTTTT	CASMPENTGELFF
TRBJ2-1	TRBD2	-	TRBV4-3	TGCGCCAGCAGCCAAATGGGACTAGCGAAGTCTGAGCAGTTCTTC	CASSQMGLAKSEQFF
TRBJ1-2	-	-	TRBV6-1	TGTGCCAGCAGGGAGGGCGGACTTTACTACACCTTC	CASREGGLYYTF
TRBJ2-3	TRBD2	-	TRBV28	TGTGCCAGCAGTTTTGCGGGGGGTAGCACAGATACGCAGTATTTT	CASSFAGGSTDTQYF
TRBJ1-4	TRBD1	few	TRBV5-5	TGTGCCAGCAGCTTGAGATCAGGGGGTACGGCGACTAATGAAAAACTGTTTTTT	CASSLRSGGTATNEKLFF
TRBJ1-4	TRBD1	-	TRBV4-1	TGCGCCAGCAGCCGAGGACAGGCCGGTACTAATGAAAAACTGTTTTTT	CASSRGQAGTNEKLFF
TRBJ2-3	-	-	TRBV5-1	TGCGCCAGCGCTAAACGGGCCGACACAGATACGCAGTATTTT	CASAKRADTDTQYF
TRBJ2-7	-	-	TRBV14	TGTGCCAGCAGCCCTAGACTAGTTGGCGAGCAGTACTTC	CASSPRLVGEQYF
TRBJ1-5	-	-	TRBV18	TGTGCCAGCTCACCAGGTAGGGGCGGGGGGCCCCAGCATTTT	CASSPGRGGGPQHF
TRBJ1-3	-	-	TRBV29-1	TGCAGCGGAAGTGCGTCCTCTGGAAACACCATATATTTT	CSGSASSGNTIYF
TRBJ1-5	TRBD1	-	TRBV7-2	TGTGCCAGTGGGGCTCGGACAGGGGGCGATCAGCCCCAGCATTTT	CASGARTGGDQPQHF
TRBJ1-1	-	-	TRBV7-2	TGTGCCAGCAGCTGGCTGGGGGAAGGGCCTGAAGCTTTCTTT	CASSWLGEGPEAFF
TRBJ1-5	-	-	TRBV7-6	TGTGCCAGCAGCCCCAGGGGCGAGGTCGGGCCCCAGCATTTT	CASSPRGEVGPQHF
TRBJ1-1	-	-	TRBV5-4	TGTGCCAGCAGCTTGAGCCAATCGAACACTGAAGCTTTCTTT	CASSLSQSNTEAFF
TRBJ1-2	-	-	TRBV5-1	TGCGCCAGCAGCTTGGAAGGATTGGGGGCAGGGGGCTACACCTTC	CASSLEGLGAGGYTF
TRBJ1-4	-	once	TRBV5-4	TGTGCCAGCAGCTTCCCGGGAGAGGAAAAACTGTTTTTT	CASSFPGEEKLFF
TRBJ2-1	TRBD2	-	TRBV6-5	TGTGCCAGCAGAAGGGTAGCGGGGGGGCACAATGAGCAGTTCTTC	CASRRVAGGHNEQFF
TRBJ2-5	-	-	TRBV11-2	TGTGCCAGCAGCCGGGAAGGGGGGCTCCAAGAGACCCAGTACTTC	CASSREGGLQETQYF
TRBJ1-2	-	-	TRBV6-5	TGTGCCAGCAGTTACACGAATTCAGGGGCCTATGGCTACACCTTC	CASSYTNSGAYGYTF
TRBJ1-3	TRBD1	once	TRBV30	TGTGCCTGGAGAAGCCGGACAGGGGGCGCCGTAGGAAACACCATATATTTT	CAWRSRTGGAVGNTIYF
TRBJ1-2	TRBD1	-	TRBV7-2	TGTGCCAGCAGCTTAGCGCCGGGACAGGTCGTCTATGGCTACACCTTC	CASSLAPGQVVYGYTF
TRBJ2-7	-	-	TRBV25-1	TGTGCCAGCAGCCAAGGTCAGGGGGGCAGCTCCTACGAGCAGTACTTC	CASSQGQGGSSYEQYF
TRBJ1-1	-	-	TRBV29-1	TGCAGCGTTCTTGGAACTTCCATGAACACTGAAGCTTTCTTT	CSVLGTSMNTEAFF